This TCR beta chain was documented in a study of blood T cell repertoires in COVID-19. Study information: T cells, B-cell-depleted T cells, or PBMCs supplied cDNA or gDNA.

This clone was detected a few times. Generated by immunoSEQ multiplex PCR, the TCRdb table keeps only in-frame clones and is missing some. The top ten hold 12% of the sample, which has about 240,000 clones, approximately 78% seen once. Germline CDR1 SGHRS, CDR2 YFSETQ. V lost 5 bases, J lost 10 bases, and 16 bases lay in between. CDR3 length: 14 amino acids. The sequenced material came from peripheral blood. This TCR derives from a woman in her fifties or sixties with active or convalescent COVID-19. V usage is TRBV5-1 and J usage is TRBJ1-6; perhaps TRBD1 as D (6 bases). CDR3 in amino acids: CASSRTGSESPLHF. The CDR3 DNA is TGCGCCAGCAGTCGAACAGGGTCGGAGTCACCCCTCCACTTT.